This T cell receptor beta chain is drawn from a study of a mutant IDH1 vaccine in newly diagnosed glioma. Background on the study: Eight vaccine doses were administered to patients at weeks 1, 3, 5, 7, 11, 15, 19 and 23. Following radiotherapy alone, or alongside temozolomide cycles, vaccination was started after an interval of 4-6 weeks. Treated patients, averaging about 40 years, were around 62% male and about 38% female.

Germline values: CDR1 SGDLS, CDR2 YYNGEE. The CDR3 runs 15 residues. The V segment lost 3 bases and the J segment 6 bases; nucleotides outside the gene matches: 6. The time point here: week 23, last vaccination. Alongside topical imiquimod, each dose of vaccine comprised 300 ug of mutant IDH1 20-mer peptide. This clone was counted once. Its antigen is undetermined. Assay: immunoSEQ multiplex PCR; the TCRdb copy retains only in-frame clones and omits some. The sample has around 29,000 clones; roughly 80% are singletons. Sequencing was performed on PBMCs, taken from a glioma patient whose treatment included an IDH1 peptide vaccine. V and J are TRBV9 and TRBJ2-1; TRBD2 aligns across 10 bases. This clonotype was sampled from a woman under 30 with glioma. The CDR3 loop is CASSDRTSGFNEQFF. The CDR3 nucleotides are TGTGCCAGCAGCGACCGGACTAGCGGTTTCAATGAGCAGTTCTTC.